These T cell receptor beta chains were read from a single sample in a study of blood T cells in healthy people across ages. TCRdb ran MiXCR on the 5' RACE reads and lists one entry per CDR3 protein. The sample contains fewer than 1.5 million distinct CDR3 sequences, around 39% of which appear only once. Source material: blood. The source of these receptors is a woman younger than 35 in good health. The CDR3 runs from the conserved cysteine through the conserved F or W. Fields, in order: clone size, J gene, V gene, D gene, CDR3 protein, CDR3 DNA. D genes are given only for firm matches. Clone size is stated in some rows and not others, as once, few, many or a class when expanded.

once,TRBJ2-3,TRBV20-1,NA,CSARDYRKVLVWTQYF,TGCAGTGCTAGAGATTACCGGAAGGTCCTAGTTTGGACGCAGTATTTT
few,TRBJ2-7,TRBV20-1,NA,CSARPPQGSYEQYF,TGCAGTGCTAGACCCCCGCAGGGGAGCTACGAGCAGTACTTC
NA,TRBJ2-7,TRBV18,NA,CASSPSALSSYEQYF,TGTGCCAGCTCACCGTCCGCTCTGAGCTCCTACGAGCAGTACTTC
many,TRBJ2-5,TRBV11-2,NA,CASSSPPQETQYF,TGTGCCAGCAGCTCCCCCCCACAAGAGACCCAGTACTTC
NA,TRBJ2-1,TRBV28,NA,CASTPVRETCNEQFF,TGTGCCAGCACCCCCGTTAGGGAAACCTGCAATGAGCAGTTCTTC
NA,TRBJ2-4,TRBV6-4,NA,CASSPGLDTKNIQYF,TGTGCCAGCAGCCCCGGACTGGACACCAAAAACATTCAGTACTTC
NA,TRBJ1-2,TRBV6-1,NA,CASRDTGMLYTF,TGTGCCAGCAGGGACACAGGGATGCTCTACACCTTC
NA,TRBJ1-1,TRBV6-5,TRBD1,CASGAGGTEAFF,TGTGCCAGCGGAGCAGGGGGGACTGAAGCTTTCTTT
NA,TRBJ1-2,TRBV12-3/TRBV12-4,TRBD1,CASSLGGGEGYTF,TGTGCCAGCAGTTTGGGAGGGGGCGAAGGCTACACCTTC
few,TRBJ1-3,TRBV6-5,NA,CASSWRGGDTIYF,TGTGCCAGCAGTTGGCGCGGAGGGGACACCATATATTTT
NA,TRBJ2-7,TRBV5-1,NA,CASSLAGGPLPPHEQYF,TGCGCCAGCAGCTTGGCCGGGGGACCCCTCCCTCCCCATGAGCAGTACTTC
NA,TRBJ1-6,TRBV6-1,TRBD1,CASSQGTYNSPLHF,TGTGCCAGCTCACAGGGGACCTATAATTCACCCCTCCACTTT
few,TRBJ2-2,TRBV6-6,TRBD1,CASTLTGGNTGELFF,TGTGCCAGCACTCTAACAGGGGGCAACACCGGGGAGCTGTTTTTT
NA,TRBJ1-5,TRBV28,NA,CASSRRGGVVQPQHF,TGTGCCAGCAGCCGCCGTGGGGGTGTTGTTCAGCCCCAGCATTTT
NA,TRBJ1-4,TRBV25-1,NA,CASKSPGFNEKLFF,TGTGCCAGCAAAAGTCCGGGATTTAATGAAAAACTGTTTTTT
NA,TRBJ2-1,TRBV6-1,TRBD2,CASPRGGRLLDNEQFF,TGTGCCAGCCCGCGGGGGGGGCGCCTTCTGGACAATGAGCAGTTCTTC
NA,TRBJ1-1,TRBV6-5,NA,CASSRFGNTEAFF,TGTGCCAGCAGTCGTTTTGGGAACACTGAAGCTTTCTTT
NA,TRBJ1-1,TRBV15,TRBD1,CATSGTGGSYTEAFF,TGTGCCACCTCAGGGACAGGGGGCAGCTACACTGAAGCTTTCTTT
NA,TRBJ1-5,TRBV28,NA,CASIGLLGYQPQHF,TGTGCCAGCATCGGTTTGTTAGGGTATCAGCCCCAGCATTTT
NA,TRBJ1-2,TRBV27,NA,CASSSTWTGGGYTF,TGTGCCAGCAGTTCAACCTGGACGGGGGGTGGCTACACCTTC
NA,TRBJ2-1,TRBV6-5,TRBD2,CASNSGGRHAEQFF,TGTGCCAGCAATAGCGGGGGGCGGCACGCTGAGCAGTTCTTC
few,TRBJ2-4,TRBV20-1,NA,CSARQNIVAKNIQYF,TGCAGTGCTAGACAGAACATCGTCGCCAAAAACATTCAGTACTTC
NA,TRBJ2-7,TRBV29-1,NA,CSAPTGVRGEQYF,TGCAGCGCACCCACGGGGGTTCGGGGCGAGCAGTACTTC
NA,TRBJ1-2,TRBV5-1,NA,CASSSSSPNYGYTF,TGCGCCAGCAGCTCGAGCTCTCCTAACTATGGCTACACCTTC
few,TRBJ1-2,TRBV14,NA,CASSSDGALYNYGYTF,TGTGCCAGCAGTTCTGACGGGGCGTTATATAACTATGGCTACACCTTC
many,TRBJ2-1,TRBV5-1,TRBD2,CASSLGTSGSEQFF,TGCGCCAGCAGCCTCGGGACTAGTGGTTCTGAGCAGTTCTTC
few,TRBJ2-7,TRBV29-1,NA,CSVLIYEQYF,TGCAGCGTCCTGATCTACGAGCAGTACTTC
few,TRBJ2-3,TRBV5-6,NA,CASSRYQGDTQYF,TGTGCCAGCAGCCGATACCAGGGTGATACGCAGTATTTT
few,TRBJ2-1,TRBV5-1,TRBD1,CASKSLRTKTGKINNEQFF,TGCGCCAGCAAGAGTTTGAGGACCAAGACAGGGAAGATCAACAATGAGCAGTTCTTC
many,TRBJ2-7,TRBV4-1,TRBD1,CASSQDSPDRGYEQYF,TGCGCCAGCAGCCAAGATTCCCCGGACAGGGGCTACGAGCAGTACTTC
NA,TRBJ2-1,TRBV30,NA,CAWSVRQGFYNEQFF,TGTGCCTGGAGTGTTCGGCAGGGGTTCTACAATGAGCAGTTCTTC
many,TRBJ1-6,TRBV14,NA,CASSLETVNSPLHF,TGTGCCAGCAGCCTTGAGACAGTTAATTCACCCCTCCACTTT
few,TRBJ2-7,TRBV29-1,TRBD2,CSVELAGGTKNEQYF,TGCAGCGTTGAACTAGCGGGAGGGACCAAGAACGAGCAGTACTTC
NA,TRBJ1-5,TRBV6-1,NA,CASSEENFGQPQHF,TGTGCCAGCAGTGAAGAGAACTTCGGTCAGCCCCAGCATTTT
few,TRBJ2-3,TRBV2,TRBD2,CASSRTSGVSTDTQYF,TGTGCCAGCAGTCGGACTAGCGGGGTGAGCACAGATACGCAGTATTTT
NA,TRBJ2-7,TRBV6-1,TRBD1,CASSGTGDPYEQYF,TGTGCCAGTTCCGGGACAGGGGATCCCTACGAGCAGTACTTC
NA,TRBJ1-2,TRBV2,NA,CATRTEGVGYTF,TGTGCCACCCGGACAGAGGGAGTCGGCTACACCTTC
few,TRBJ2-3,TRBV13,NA,CASSLGPATDTQYF,TGTGCCAGCAGCTTAGGCCCGGCGACAGATACGCAGTATTTT
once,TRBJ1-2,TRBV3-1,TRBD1,CASSPGQGDYNGYTF,TGCGCCAGCAGCCCCGGACAGGGTGATTACAATGGCTACACCTTC
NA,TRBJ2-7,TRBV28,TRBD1,CASSFLGQVHSYEQYF,TGTGCCAGCAGTTTCCTTGGACAGGTCCATTCCTACGAGCAGTACTTC
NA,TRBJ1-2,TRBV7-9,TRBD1,CASSLGQGAKGYTF,TGTGCCAGCAGCTTAGGGCAGGGGGCAAAAGGCTACACCTTC
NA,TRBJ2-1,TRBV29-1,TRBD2,CSAGGTASSYNGQFF,TGCAGCGCCGGGGGGACGGCCAGCTCCTACAATGGGCAGTTCTTC
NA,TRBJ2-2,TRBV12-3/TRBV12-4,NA,CASSSEVRAGELFF,TGTGCCAGCAGTTCAGAGGTGAGGGCAGGGGAGCTGTTTTTT
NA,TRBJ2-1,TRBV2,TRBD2,CASSGWTSLKQFF,TGTGCCAGCAGCGGCTGGACTAGCCTCAAGCAGTTCTTC
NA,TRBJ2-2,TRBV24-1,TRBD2,CATSDSPSGIPGELFF,TGTGCCACCAGTGATTCGCCTAGCGGGATCCCCGGGGAGCTGTTTTTT
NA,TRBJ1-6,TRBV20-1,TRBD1,CSARDRGTGTSPLHF,TGCAGTGCTAGAGACCGCGGGACAGGGACTTCACCCCTCCACTTT
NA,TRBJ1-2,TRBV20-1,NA,CSLDSHYGYTF,TGCAGTCTAGACAGCCACTATGGCTACACCTTC
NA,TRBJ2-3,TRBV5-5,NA,CASSLVGGQADTQYF,TGTGCCAGCAGCTTGGTCGGGGGCCAGGCAGATACGCAGTATTTT
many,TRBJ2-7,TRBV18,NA,CASSPQNYEQYF,TGTGCCAGCAGCCCTCAAAACTACGAGCAGTACTTC
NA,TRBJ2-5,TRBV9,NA,CASSEGQPYNEQYF,TGTGCCAGCAGCGAAGGGCAGCCCTACAATGAGCAGTACTTC